This TCR beta chain stems from a study of T cells after yellow fever vaccination. Overall study findings and caveats: In FACS-sorted repertoires, abundant clonotypes from the bulk population could appear as contaminants. Boosting was followed by the reappearance of most primary-vaccination clones (roughly 96% CD4, more than 70% CD8).

This clonotype was found a few times. Its specificity is not known. TCRdb re-called the 5' RACE reads with MiXCR, one entry per CDR3 protein. The sample lists 300,000 to 400,000 distinct CDR3 sequences; roughly 6.1% were seen once. The length of the CDR3 is 16 residues. The J segment lost 3 bases and the V segment lost 5 bases, leaving 9 bases of the junction unmatched. The V gene's germline CDR1 is SGHVS and CDR2 FNYEAQ. The sequenced sample was PBMCs, obtained 5 days after the yellow fever booster vaccination. The clonotype originates from a man under 40 who received the YFV17D yellow fever vaccine. V is TRBV7-6 and J is TRBJ2-1; TRBD2 matches at 8 bases. The DNA for the CDR3 is TGTGCCAGCAGCCCCAAGGGGCTAGCGGGCTACAATGAGCAGTTCTTC. Its translation: CASSPKGLAGYNEQFF.